The entry that follows covers one T cell receptor beta chain sequence. This specimen belongs to a study of blood T cell repertoires in COVID-19. On the study more broadly: Acute and convalescent COVID-19 samples came from the United States, Italy and Spain. T cells, B-cell-depleted T cells, or PBMCs supplied cDNA or gDNA.

Per germline, CDR1 MGHRA and CDR2 YSYEKL. The CDR3 has 14 amino acids. The V and J ends lost 4 bases and 8 bases, in that order; junction bases with no gene match: 2. Original analysis: Amplification of reference gene primers provided the estimated nucleated cell counts. Libraries were prepared by immunoSEQ multiplex PCR; TCRdb keeps only in-frame clonotypes and omits some of them. That table supplies the V and J calls and clone size; D and trimming were determined from the DNA. The profile shows about 190,000 clones, about four fifths of them singletons. The sequencing input was peripheral blood. J is TRBJ1-6 and V is TRBV4-1, with 10 bases that match TRBD1. The TCR originated in a man in his sixties with acute or convalescent COVID-19. CDR3 sequence reads: CASSPGTGDSPLHF. CDR3 in DNA: TGCGCCAGCAGCCCCGGGACAGGGGATTCACCCCTCCACTTT.